Following are 13 T cell receptor beta chains from one sample sequenced in a study of vaccination effects on CD4 cells after COVID-19. What these receptors recognize is not known. The assay was immunoSEQ multiplex PCR, and TCRdb's table has in-frame clones only and misses some. Counted here are 35,000 to 40,000 clones, approximately 72% occurring once; the ten biggest clones make up 15% to 20%. Sequencing followed a ViraFEST assay step that expanded antigen-specific CD4+ T cells with viral peptide pools. Researchers isolated CD4+ T cells once approximately eleven days of culture had elapsed. This individual contracted SARS-CoV-2 between March and December 2020, as verified by PCR. The specimen was CD4+ T cells from PBMCs cultured with HCoV-NL63 spike peptides, collected before COVID-19 vaccination. The receptors come from a human donor who had a prior SARS-CoV-2 infection.

Here the CDR3 reads CASSTQGAWETQYF. DNA of the CDR3: TGTGCCAGTAGTACCCAGGGGGCATGGGAGACCCAGTACTTC. The chain recombines TRBV19 with TRBJ2-5; TRBD1 agrees at 8 bases. V gave up 4 bases and J gave up 5 bases; unmatched junction bases: 6. The CDR3 covers 14 residues. Germline lookup yields CDR1 LNHDA and CDR2 SQIVND (reference sequence).

The V call is TRBV10-1, the J call TRBJ2-2, with D perhaps TRBD1 (6 bases). With 6 bases removed from V and 3 bases from J, the gap between germline ends came to 14 bases. The germline V gene encodes CDR1 WNHNN and CDR2 SYGVQD (reference sequence). This CDR3 spans 15 amino acids. The DNA for the CDR3 is TGCGCCAGCAGCAGACAGGTGGGAGACACCGGGGAGCTGTTTTTT. Encoded protein: CASSRQVGDTGELFF.

This clone was observed a few times. The chain recombines TRBV7-9 with TRBJ1-6, with D possibly matching TRBD1 (5 bases). The germline gives CDR1 SEHNR, CDR2 FQNEAQ (reference sequence). V lost 4 bases, J lost 7 bases, and 23 bases lay in between. The CDR3 spans 18 residues. The CDR3 region is CASSSPGGSFRINSPLHF. Here the CDR3 DNA reads TGTGCCAGCAGCTCTCCCGGGGGTTCGTTCCGAATCAATTCACCCCTCCACTTT.

This rearrangement joins TRBV11-2 to TRBJ2-1; TRBD1 is a possible D gene (6 bases). The germline gives CDR1 SGHAT, CDR2 FQNNGV. This CDR3 is built from 16 residues. V was pared by 5 bases and J by 0 bases, with 14 bases between. The CDR3 protein is CASSPGQPYSYNEQFF. CDR3 coding DNA: TGTGCCAGCAGCCCAGGACAGCCCTACTCCTACAATGAGCAGTTCTTC.

The chain employs TRBV5-4 and TRBJ2-5; D might be TRBD1 (5 bases). V lost 1 base and J 5 bases, leaving 12 bases between the germline ends. The CDR3 runs to 14 residues. Germline loops: CDR1 SGHNT, CDR2 YYREEE (reference sequence). CDR3 nucleotide sequence: TGTGCCAGCAGCTTGTCGCAGGGCGGCGAGACCCAGTACTTC. Its translation is CASSLSQGGETQYF.

This clone has more than one count but fewer than ten. J is TRBJ1-4 and V is TRBV6-5; no clear D gene. Deletions cut 7 bases from V and 5 bases from J, with 14 bases between. This CDR3 region has 14 residues. CDR1 and CDR2 (germline): MNHEY, SVGAGI. CDR3: CASTILHNNEKLFF. In DNA form, the CDR3 reads TGTGCCAGCACTATCCTGCACAACAATGAAAAACTGTTTTTT.

This clone is a singleton in its sample. The chain employs TRBV10-2 and TRBJ1-2; the D is unclear. The ends were cut back, 4 bases at V and 1 base at J, with 13 bases in the middle. The CDR3 sequence is 15 residues long. Germline V gene data show CDR1 as WSHSY and CDR2 as SAAADI. CDR3 sequence (DNA): TGCGCCAGCAGTGCCGGCGCCCTGGATAACTATGGCTACACCTTC. Protein product: CASSAGALDNYGYTF.

V gene TRBV19 combines with J gene TRBJ1-5; D gene uncertain. CDR1 LNHDA and CDR2 SQIVND come from the germline V gene (reference sequence). This CDR3 is built from 14 residues. V lost 4 bases and J lost 2, with 9 bases in between. This chain's CDR3 is CASSTQAGNQPQHF. The CDR3 DNA follows: TGTGCCAGTAGTACGCAGGCGGGCAATCAGCCCCAGCATTTT.

This clone was detected once. The V and J genes are TRBV7-2 and TRBJ1-5; D is undetermined. The germline V gene encodes CDR1 SGHTA and CDR2 FQGNSA. V was clipped by 3 bases and J by 12 bases, with 12 bases between them. CDR3 length equals 12 residues. The DNA of the CDR3 is TGTGCCAGCAGCTTCCCGTTACAACGCCAGCATTTT. This codes for CASSFPLQRQHF.

The V gene is TRBV6-2 or TRBV6-3, the J gene TRBJ2-7; D unclear. With 0 bases removed from V and 4 bases from J, the gap between germline ends came to 7 bases. Germline V CDR1 and CDR2: MNHEY, SVGEGT. The CDR3 is 13 amino acids. The DNA of the CDR3 is TGTGCCAGCAGTTACTCATTTCGTTACGAGCAGTACTTC. Protein sequence: CASSYSFRYEQYF.

The genes are TRBV5-4 and TRBJ1-1, with D tentatively TRBD1 (6 bases). With 4 bases removed from V and 1 base from J, the gap between germline ends came to 11 bases. The germline CDR1 and CDR2 sequences are SGHNT and YYREEE (reference sequence). The CDR3 runs 14 residues. CDR3 region: CASSPQGSNTEAFF. DNA of the CDR3: TGTGCCAGCAGCCCACAGGGATCGAACACTGAAGCTTTCTTT.

The J gene is TRBJ2-7, the V gene TRBV9, with a weak D call TRBD1 (7 bases). From germline, CDR1 is SGDLS and CDR2 YYNGEE. The CDR3 length is 13 residues. CDR3 sequence reads: CREHGDRDYEQYF. The CDR3 region has the DNA TGTCGGGAGCACGGGGACAGAGACTACGAGCAGTACTTC.

The chain has TRBV14 and TRBJ1-1; weak D call: TRBD1 (5 bases). Germline CDR1 reads SGHDN; CDR2 reads FVKESK. The CDR3 spans 14 residues. Trimming took 1 base from V and 0 from J, leaving 6 bases between them. The CDR3: CASSQGQLNTEAFF. The CDR3 region has the DNA TGTGCCAGCAGCCAAGGACAGTTGAACACTGAAGCTTTCTTT.